This entry is about one T cell receptor beta chain. The sample's treatment: roughly 19 received Ad26.COV2.S at low or high dose, single or two shots; 5 received placebo; per-sample allocation not given. Sampling was done on day 63 after the first vaccine or placebo injection. Whoever gave the sample was an adult aged 18-55 years in Boston. The entry originates in a study of Ad26.COV2.S vaccination and SARS-CoV-2 variants. Some clones are missing from TCRdb's copy, which holds only in-frame ones; the method was immunoSEQ multiplex PCR. Here the sample spans about 350,000 clones, 65% to 90% being singletons. This CDR3 contains 15 residues. With 3 bases clipped from V and 5 bases from J, the junction kept 10 bases outside the gene matches. Germline values: CDR1 MNHEY, CDR2 SMNVEV (reference sequence).

This sample comprised peripheral blood, obtained in a trial of Ad26.COV2.S vaccine versus placebo. This sequence joins TRBV27 and TRBJ2-7, with TRBD2 matching 7 bases. This TCR was sampled from a person between 18 and 59 years old who received the Ad26.COV2.S COVID-19 vaccine or a placebo. CDR3 DNA: TGTGCCAGCAGTTTCGGGGGGTCAAGCACCCACGAGCAGTACTTC. It codes for CASSFGGSSTHEQYF.